The clone carrying this T cell receptor (beta chain) was detected a few times. Its antigen is not known. The entry originates in a study of T cells after yellow fever vaccination. General observations from the study: Weaker in magnitude, the secondary response showed a faster peak on day 5 versus 15.

The V segment lost 1 base and the J segment 6 bases; nucleotides outside the gene matches: 9. The germline CDR1 and CDR2 sequences are SGHTA and FQGNSA. The CDR3 has 16 amino acids. The study made its TCR cDNA through 5'RACE template switching. That step introduced a universal primer site along with UMIs. From the 5' RACE reads, TCRdb called clonotypes with MiXCR, one entry per CDR3 protein. The table shows approximately 160,000 distinct CDR3 sequences, with over 7% occurring only once. Sample: CD8+ T cells sorted from PBMCs, taken 45 days after the yellow fever booster vaccination. The chain combines TRBV7-2 with TRBJ2-3; TRBD2 aligns across 8 bases. The source of this sequence is a man between 18 and 35 years old who received the YFV17D yellow fever vaccine. CDR3: CASSLVPGGPIDTQYF. The CDR3, as DNA: TGTGCCAGCAGCTTAGTTCCGGGGGGGCCAATCGATACGCAGTATTTT.